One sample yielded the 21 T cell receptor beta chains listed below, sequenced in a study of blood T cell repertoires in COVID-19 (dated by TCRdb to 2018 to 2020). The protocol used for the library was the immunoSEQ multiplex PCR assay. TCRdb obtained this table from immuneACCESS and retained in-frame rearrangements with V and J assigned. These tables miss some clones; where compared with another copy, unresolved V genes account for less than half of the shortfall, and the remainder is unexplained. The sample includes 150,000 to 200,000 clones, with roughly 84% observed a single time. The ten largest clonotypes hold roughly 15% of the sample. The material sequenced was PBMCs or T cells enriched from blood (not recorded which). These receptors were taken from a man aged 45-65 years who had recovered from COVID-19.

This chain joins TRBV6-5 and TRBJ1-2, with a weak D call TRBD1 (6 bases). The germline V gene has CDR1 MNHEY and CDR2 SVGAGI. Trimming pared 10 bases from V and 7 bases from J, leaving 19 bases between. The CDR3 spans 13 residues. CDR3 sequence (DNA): TGTGCCAAAAGGACAGACCCTGCTGGTGGCTACACCTTC. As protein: CAKRTDPAGGYTF.

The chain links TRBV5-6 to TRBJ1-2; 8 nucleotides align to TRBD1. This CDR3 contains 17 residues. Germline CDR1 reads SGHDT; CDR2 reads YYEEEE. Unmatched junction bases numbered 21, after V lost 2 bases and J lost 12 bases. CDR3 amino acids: CASSFSLTTGTGSRHTF. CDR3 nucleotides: TGTGCCAGCAGCTTCTCCCTAACAACTGGGACAGGATCTCGACACACCTTC. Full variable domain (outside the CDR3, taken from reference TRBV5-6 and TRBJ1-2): DAGVTQSPTHLIKTRGQQVTLRCSPKSGHDTVSWYQQALGQGPQFIFQYYEEEERQRGNFPDRFSGHQFPNYSSELNVNALLLGDSALYLCASSFSLTTGTGSRHTFGSGTRLTVV.

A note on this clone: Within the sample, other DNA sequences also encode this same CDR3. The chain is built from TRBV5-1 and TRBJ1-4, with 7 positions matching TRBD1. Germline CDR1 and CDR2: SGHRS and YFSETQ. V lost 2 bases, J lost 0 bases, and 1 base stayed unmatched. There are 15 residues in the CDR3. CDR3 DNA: TGCGCCAGCAGCTTAGACAGGGCAACTAATGAAAAACTGTTTTTT. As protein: CASSLDRATNEKLFF.

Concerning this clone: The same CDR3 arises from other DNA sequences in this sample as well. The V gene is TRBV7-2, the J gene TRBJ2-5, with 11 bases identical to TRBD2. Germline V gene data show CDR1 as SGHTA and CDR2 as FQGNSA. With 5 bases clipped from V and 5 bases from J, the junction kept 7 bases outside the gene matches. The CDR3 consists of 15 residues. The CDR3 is CASSLSGGAGETQYF. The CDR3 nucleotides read TGTGCCAGCAGCCTTAGCGGGGGGGCGGGTGAGACCCAGTACTTC.

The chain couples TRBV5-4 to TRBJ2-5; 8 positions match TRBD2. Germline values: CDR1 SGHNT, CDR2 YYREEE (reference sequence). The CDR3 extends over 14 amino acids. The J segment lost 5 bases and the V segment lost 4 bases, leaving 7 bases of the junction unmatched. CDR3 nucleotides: TGTGCCAGCAGCCCCGGGGGGGGATTCGAGACCCAGTACTTC. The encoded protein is CASSPGGGFETQYF.

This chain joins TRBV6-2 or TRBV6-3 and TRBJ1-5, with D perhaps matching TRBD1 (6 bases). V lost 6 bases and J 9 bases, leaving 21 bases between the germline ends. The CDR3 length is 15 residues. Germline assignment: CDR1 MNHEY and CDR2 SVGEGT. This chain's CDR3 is CASSPADSPKRPQHF. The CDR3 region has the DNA TGTGCCAGCAGCCCAGCGGACAGCCCCAAGAGGCCCCAGCATTTT.

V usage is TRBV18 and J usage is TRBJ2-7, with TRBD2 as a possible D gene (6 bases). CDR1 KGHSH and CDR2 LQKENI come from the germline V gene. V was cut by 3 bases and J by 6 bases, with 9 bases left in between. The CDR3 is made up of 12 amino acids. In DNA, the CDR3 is TGTGCCAGCTCACCGTCCGGGGGCGAGCAGTACTTC. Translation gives CASSPSGGEQYF.

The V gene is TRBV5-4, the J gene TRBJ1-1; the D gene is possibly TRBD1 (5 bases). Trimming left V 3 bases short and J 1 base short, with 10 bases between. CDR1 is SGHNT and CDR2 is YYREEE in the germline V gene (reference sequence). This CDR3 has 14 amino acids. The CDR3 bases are TGTGCCAGCAGCTCGATCGACAGGAACACTGAAGCTTTCTTT. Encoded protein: CASSSIDRNTEAFF.

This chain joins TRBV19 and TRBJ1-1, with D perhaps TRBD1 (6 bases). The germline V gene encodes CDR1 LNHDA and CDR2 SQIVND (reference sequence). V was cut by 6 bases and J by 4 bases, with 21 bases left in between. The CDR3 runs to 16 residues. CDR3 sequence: CASRSGQGGWGTEAFF. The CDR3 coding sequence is TGTGCCAGTAGGAGTGGACAAGGGGGATGGGGCACTGAAGCTTTCTTT.

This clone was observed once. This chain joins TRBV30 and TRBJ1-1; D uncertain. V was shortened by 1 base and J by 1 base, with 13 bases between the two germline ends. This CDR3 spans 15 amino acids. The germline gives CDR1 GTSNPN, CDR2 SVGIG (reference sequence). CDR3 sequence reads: CAWSAIWQRNTEAFF. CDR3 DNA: TGTGCCTGGAGTGCGATCTGGCAAAGGAACACTGAAGCTTTCTTT.

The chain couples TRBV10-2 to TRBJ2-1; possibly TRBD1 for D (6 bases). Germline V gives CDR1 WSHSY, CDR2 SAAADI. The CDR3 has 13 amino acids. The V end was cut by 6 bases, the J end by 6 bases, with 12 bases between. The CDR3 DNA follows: TGCGCCAGCAGAGACACAGGGACCAATGAGCAGTTCTTC. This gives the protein CASRDTGTNEQFF.

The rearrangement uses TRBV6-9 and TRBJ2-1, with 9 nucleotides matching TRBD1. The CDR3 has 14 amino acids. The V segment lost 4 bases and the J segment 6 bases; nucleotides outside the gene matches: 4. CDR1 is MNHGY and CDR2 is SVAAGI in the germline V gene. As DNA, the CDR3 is TGTGCCAGCAGTTCCGGGACAGGGTTCAATGAGCAGTTCTTC. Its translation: CASSSGTGFNEQFF.

CDR3 sequence: CASSLTLAESDTQYF. The CDR3 DNA reads as TGTGCCAGCTCACTAACTTTAGCAGAATCAGATACGCAGTATTTT. V and J are TRBV18 and TRBJ2-3; no reliable D call. The CDR3 has 15 amino acids. Germline CDR1 and CDR2: KGHSH and LQKENI. Trimming stripped 4 bases from V and 4 bases from J, with 15 bases between.

The CDR3 protein is CASSGSGGRSYEQYF. CDR3 coding DNA: TGTGCCAGCAGTGGAAGCGGGGGCCGCTCCTACGAGCAGTACTTC. The rearrangement uses TRBV28 and TRBJ2-7, with 8 bases fitting TRBD2. Unmatched junction bases numbered 6, after V lost 5 bases and J lost 0 bases. The CDR3 spans 15 residues. Per the germline V gene, CDR1 is MDHEN and CDR2 is SYDVKM.

The CDR3 loop reads CASSPGLARNTGELFF. CDR3 in DNA: TGCGCCAGCAGCCCAGGACTAGCACGGAACACCGGGGAGCTGTTTTTT. The gene calls are TRBV5-1 and TRBJ2-2; the match to TRBD2 covers 8 bases. The CDR3 consists of 16 residues. Germline CDR1 and CDR2: SGHRS and YFSETQ. The junction had 6 bases not matched to a gene; V was cut back by 4 bases and J by 1 base.

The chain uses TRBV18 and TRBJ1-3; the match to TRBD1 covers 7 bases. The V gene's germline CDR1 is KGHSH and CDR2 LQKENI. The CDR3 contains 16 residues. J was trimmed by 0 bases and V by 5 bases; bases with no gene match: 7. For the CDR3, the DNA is TGTGCCAGCTCAGACAGGGACTCCGGCTCTGGAAACACCATATATTTT. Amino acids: CASSDRDSGSGNTIYF.

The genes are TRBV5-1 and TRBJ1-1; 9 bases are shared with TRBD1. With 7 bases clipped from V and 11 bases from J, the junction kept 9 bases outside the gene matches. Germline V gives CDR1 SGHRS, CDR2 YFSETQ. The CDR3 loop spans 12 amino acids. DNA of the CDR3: TGCGCCAGCGAAGGAGTCGGGACAGGGGCTTTCTTT. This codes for CASEGVGTGAFF.

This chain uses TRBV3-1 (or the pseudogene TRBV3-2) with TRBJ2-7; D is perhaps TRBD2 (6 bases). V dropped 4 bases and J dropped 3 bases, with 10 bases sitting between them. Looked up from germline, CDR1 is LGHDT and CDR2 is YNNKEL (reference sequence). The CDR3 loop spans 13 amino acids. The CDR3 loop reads CASSPGLDYEQYF. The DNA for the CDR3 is TGTGCCAGCAGCCCGGGACTTGACTACGAGCAGTACTTC.

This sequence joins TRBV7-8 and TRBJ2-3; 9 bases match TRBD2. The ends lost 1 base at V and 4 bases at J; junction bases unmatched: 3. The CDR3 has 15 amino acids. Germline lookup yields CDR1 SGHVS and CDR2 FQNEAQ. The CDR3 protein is CASSLGGGAPDTQYF. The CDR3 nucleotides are TGTGCCAGCAGCTTAGGCGGGGGGGCCCCAGATACGCAGTATTTT.

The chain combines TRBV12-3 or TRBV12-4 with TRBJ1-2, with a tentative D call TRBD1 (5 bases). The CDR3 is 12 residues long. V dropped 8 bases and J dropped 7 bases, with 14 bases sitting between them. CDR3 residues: CASSEGRFGYTF. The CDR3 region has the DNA TGTGCCAGCTCGGAGGGACGTTTTGGCTACACCTTC.

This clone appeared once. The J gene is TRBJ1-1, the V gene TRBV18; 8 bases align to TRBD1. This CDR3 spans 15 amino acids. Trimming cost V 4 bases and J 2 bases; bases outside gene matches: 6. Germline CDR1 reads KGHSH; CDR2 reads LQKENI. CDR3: CASSLIQGDNTEAFF. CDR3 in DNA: TGTGCCAGCTCACTAATACAGGGGGATAACACTGAAGCTTTCTTT.